This T cell receptor (beta chain) was obtained from a study of technical replicates of blood from a few donors. This CDR3 comprises 15 residues. Trimming took 5 bases from V and 1 from J, leaving 13 bases between them. The V gene's germline CDR1 is SSHAT and CDR2 FNYEAQ (reference sequence). Clones were sequenced by immunoSEQ multiplex PCR, and TCRdb holds only the in-frame ones, with some missing. Here the sample spans roughly 81,000 clones, approximately 83% being singletons. The material sequenced was PBMCs. J is TRBJ2-3 and V is TRBV7-7; weak D call: TRBD2 (6 bases). This sequence originates from a human donor in good health. Some clones in this sample may be carry-over from other donors' samples. DNA of the CDR3: TGTGCCAGCAGCCGGGGACTTACACGCACAGATACGCAGTATTTT. As protein: CASSRGLTRTDTQYF.